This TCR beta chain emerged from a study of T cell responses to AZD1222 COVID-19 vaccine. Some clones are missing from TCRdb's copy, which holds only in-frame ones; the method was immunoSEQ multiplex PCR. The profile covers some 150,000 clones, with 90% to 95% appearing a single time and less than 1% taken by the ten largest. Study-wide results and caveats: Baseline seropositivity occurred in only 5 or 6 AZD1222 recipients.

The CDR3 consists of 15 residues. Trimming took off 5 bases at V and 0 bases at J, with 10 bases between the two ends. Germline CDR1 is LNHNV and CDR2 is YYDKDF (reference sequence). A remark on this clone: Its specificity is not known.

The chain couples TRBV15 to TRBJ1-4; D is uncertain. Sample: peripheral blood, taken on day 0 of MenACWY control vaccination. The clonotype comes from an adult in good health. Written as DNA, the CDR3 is TGTGCCACCAGCGTCGACCAGGCAACTAATGAAAAACTGTTTTTT. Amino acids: CATSVDQATNEKLFF.